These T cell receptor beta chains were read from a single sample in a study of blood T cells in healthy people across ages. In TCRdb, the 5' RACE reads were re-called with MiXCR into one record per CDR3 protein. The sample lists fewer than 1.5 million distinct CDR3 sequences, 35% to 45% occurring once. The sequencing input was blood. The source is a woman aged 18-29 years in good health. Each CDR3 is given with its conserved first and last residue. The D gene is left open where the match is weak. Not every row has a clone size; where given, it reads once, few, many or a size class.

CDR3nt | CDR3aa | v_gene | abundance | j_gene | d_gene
TGCGCCAGCAGCTTGGTTGTAGGGTACGGGGCCAACGTCCTGACTTTC | CASSLVVGYGANVLTF | TRBV5-1 | NA | TRBJ2-6 | NA
TGTGCCAGCCGGGACGGGAGGCCTATGGGAAATGAGCAGTTCTTC | CASRDGRPMGNEQFF | TRBV13 | few | TRBJ2-1 | TRBD2
TGTGCCAGCAGCCAAGAGGGGACGGGGGTTGGCTATGGCTACACCTTC | CASSQEGTGVGYGYTF | TRBV4-2 | NA | TRBJ1-2 | NA
TGCGCCAGCAGCTCGGCCCCGGGGCCCCAAGAGACCCAGTACTTC | CASSSAPGPQETQYF | TRBV5-1 | NA | TRBJ2-5 | NA
TGTGCCAGCAGCCAAGGGGCCAGGACTTTTGGGAACTATGGCTACACCTTC | CASSQGARTFGNYGYTF | TRBV3-1 | NA | TRBJ1-2 | NA
TGTGCCAGCAGCTTTGGCGGGGGGAAACAAGAGACCCAGTACTTC | CASSFGGGKQETQYF | TRBV7-3 | few | TRBJ2-5 | TRBD2
TGTGCCAGCTCATTCCGGACAGAGCTCTCCTACGAGCAGTACTTC | CASSFRTELSYEQYF | TRBV18 | NA | TRBJ2-7 | NA
TGTGCCAGCAGCTCCTCTGGACAGGCATACTCCTACGAGCGGTACTTC | CASSSSGQAYSYERYF | TRBV7-9 | NA | TRBJ2-7 | TRBD1
TGCAGTGCTAGAGCACCAGGGAGAACCTACGAGCAGTACTTC | CSARAPGRTYEQYF | TRBV20-1 | few | TRBJ2-7 | NA
TGTGCCAGCAGCTTAGGGAGTCTAGCGGGGGATAGCTCCTACGAGCAGTACTTC | CASSLGSLAGDSSYEQYF | TRBV7-9 | NA | TRBJ2-7 | TRBD2
TGCGCCAGCAGCTTGGCTGGTAGCGGGTCCAGCTCCTACGAGCAGTACTTC | CASSLAGSGSSSYEQYF | TRBV5-1 | few | TRBJ2-7 | TRBD2
TGTGCCTGGAGTGTAGGGAGAAGCACAGATACGCAGTATTTT | CAWSVGRSTDTQYF | TRBV30 | NA | TRBJ2-3 | NA
TGCAGTGCTAGAGAGACTAGCGGACTGGGCGAGCAGTACTTC | CSARETSGLGEQYF | TRBV20-1 | NA | TRBJ2-7 | TRBD2
TGTGCCAGCAGTCGTCCCGGGACAGGGAAGGAAAAACTGTTTTTT | CASSRPGTGKEKLFF | TRBV6-5 | few | TRBJ1-4 | TRBD1
TGCAGCGTTGAAACTAGCGGGAGGAGGGATGAGCAGTTCTTC | CSVETSGRRDEQFF | TRBV29-1 | few | TRBJ2-1 | TRBD2
TGCAGCGTTGAAGATGGACAGGGGGTCATCAATGAGCAGTACTTC | CSVEDGQGVINEQYF | TRBV29-1 | few | TRBJ2-7 | TRBD1
TGCAGTGCTCCTGACTCCCCCGGGACAGGAAACTATGGCTACACCTTC | CSAPDSPGTGNYGYTF | TRBV20-1 | NA | TRBJ1-2 | TRBD1
TGCGCCAGCAGAGCGGGGGGGCCGGATCATGATGAGCAGTTCTTC | CASRAGGPDHDEQFF | TRBV5-1 | NA | TRBJ2-1 | TRBD2
TGTGCCAGCAGCCTAGGAACTTCGTACCAAGAGACCCAGTACTTC | CASSLGTSYQETQYF | TRBV28 | few | TRBJ2-5 | NA
TGCGCCAGCAGCCAATATGACGGGTACTATGGCTACACCTTC | CASSQYDGYYGYTF | TRBV4-1 | NA | TRBJ1-2 | NA
TGCAGTGCTAGAGATTTGGACCGGGGAGTTGACTATGGCTACACCTTC | CSARDLDRGVDYGYTF | TRBV20-1 | NA | TRBJ1-2 | NA
TGTGCCAGCAGCAGACAGGGGCCCAAAAACATTCAGTACTTC | CASSRQGPKNIQYF | TRBV7-9 | few | TRBJ2-4 | TRBD1
TGTGCCAGCAGTTTGTCATTAGCGGGGGCCGGCACAGATACGCAGTATTTT | CASSLSLAGAGTDTQYF | TRBV6-5 | NA | TRBJ2-3 | TRBD2
TGTGCCAGCAGTTCCTCCGACAGAAGTAATGAAAAACTGTTTTTT | CASSSSDRSNEKLFF | TRBV2 | few | TRBJ1-4 | NA
TGTGCTAGCGGGGGGACAACAGATACGCAGTATTTT | CASGGTTDTQYF | TRBV6-6 | many | TRBJ2-3 | TRBD2
TGCAGTGCATCCTCCCTAGCGGGGGGTCAAGAGACCCAGTACTTC | CSASSLAGGQETQYF | TRBV20-1 | few | TRBJ2-5 | TRBD2
TGCAGTGCTAGGGATATGGTCAGGGTGGACTGGGTTGACACTGAAGCTTTCTTT | CSARDMVRVDWVDTEAFF | TRBV20-1 | NA | TRBJ1-1 | NA
TGTGCCAGCAGCTTAGGGGCGGACGAGCAGTACTTC | CASSLGADEQYF | TRBV7-9 | NA | TRBJ2-7 | NA
TGTGCCTGGAGCCATGGGGGCTACGAGCAGTACTTC | CAWSHGGYEQYF | TRBV30 | NA | TRBJ2-7 | NA
TGTGCCAGCAGCTTGGGCGCGGCGGGAAGGAGACAAGAGACCCAGTACTTC | CASSLGAAGRRQETQYF | TRBV7-7 | NA | TRBJ2-5 | NA
TGTGCTAGTGGTTTGGCACAAGAGATACTTCACATGAACACTGAAGCTTTCTTT | CASGLAQEILHMNTEAFF | TRBV12-5 | NA | TRBJ1-1 | NA
TGCAGTGCTAGTAGTTCTGTAACAGGGGTAAGCTACGAGCAGTACTTC | CSASSSVTGVSYEQYF | TRBV20-1 | NA | TRBJ2-7 | TRBD1
TGTACCAGCAGCTTGGGGGACAGGAGCCATGGCTACACCTTC | CTSSLGDRSHGYTF | TRBV5-6 | NA | TRBJ1-2 | TRBD1
TGTGCCAGCACTTATAGGACAGGGCTCAACTATGGCTACACCTTC | CASTYRTGLNYGYTF | TRBV6-5 | few | TRBJ1-2 | TRBD1
TGTGCCAGCAGTGGGAGGGTGCCTCAAGAGACCCAGTACTTC | CASSGRVPQETQYF | TRBV6-1 | NA | TRBJ2-5 | NA
TGTGCCACCAGCAGAGATGGGAACACTGAAGCTTTCTTT | CATSRDGNTEAFF | TRBV15 | NA | TRBJ1-1 | NA
TGCGCCAGCAGCTTAGCGGGGGAGTCGACCAATGAGCAGTACTTC | CASSLAGESTNEQYF | TRBV5-1 | NA | TRBJ2-5 | TRBD2
TGTGCCTGGAGTGTAGGGGAGGTTGTAGATACGCAGTATTTT | CAWSVGEVVDTQYF | TRBV30 | NA | TRBJ2-3 | NA
TGTGCCAGAGATAATGGGGCCAACGTCCTGACTTTC | CARDNGANVLTF | TRBV6-5 | NA | TRBJ2-6 | NA
TGTGCCAGCAGTGACCCGGGACTAGCGGGGGATCACACCAACGAGCAGTACTTC | CASSDPGLAGDHTNEQYF | TRBV2 | few | TRBJ2-7 | TRBD2
TGTGCCAGCAGTTCCGGGACTAGCGGGGGAAGGTACGAGCAGTACTTC | CASSSGTSGGRYEQYF | TRBV28 | few | TRBJ2-7 | TRBD2
TGCAGCGTTGAAGATCTTGGGACAGGCCTCCGGAAGGATGAGCAGTACTTC | CSVEDLGTGLRKDEQYF | TRBV29-1 | few | TRBJ2-7 | TRBD1
TGCAGCGTGGGGGATCCAGGTGGGGGCCTGCATTTT | CSVGDPGGGLHF | TRBV29-1 | many | TRBJ1-5 | NA
TGTGCCATCGACGAAGGCGGGAGTATCTATGAGCAGTTCTTC | CAIDEGGSIYEQFF | TRBV7-2 | few | TRBJ2-1 | TRBD2
TGTGCCAGCAGCGCAACAGACAATCGGGGCACGGAAGCTTTCTTT | CASSATDNRGTEAFF | TRBV7-8 | NA | TRBJ1-1 | NA
TGTGCCAGCAGCCAGTCGAGCTCCTACGAGCAGTACTTC | CASSQSSSYEQYF | TRBV7-9 | NA | TRBJ2-7 | NA